This record concerns one TCR beta chain sequence. Its antigen remains unidentified. Germline assignment: CDR1 MNHEY and CDR2 SMNVEV (reference sequence). This CDR3 region has 15 residues. V lost 5 bases and J lost 1, with 14 bases in between. Combining a sample-barcoded 5' primer with a J-beta primer mix, a second PCR ran for roughly 7 to 12 cycles. In TCRdb, the 5' RACE reads were re-called with MiXCR into one record per CDR3 protein. The sample has roughly 1.5 million distinct CDR3 sequences, roughly 43% seen once; the top ten hold just over 4%. This sample was included in a study of blood T cells in healthy people across ages. Whole-study results and caveats: More naive CD4+ cells and higher diversity were found in long-lived than in aged donors.

This TCR came from a woman younger than 35 in good health. Sample: blood. The J gene is TRBJ1-1, the V gene TRBV27; D may be TRBD1 (5 bases). The DNA of the CDR3 is TGTGCCAGCAGTAGACGAATTGGGGGGAACACTGAAGCTTTCTTT. Protein sequence: CASSRRIGGNTEAFF.